A selection of T cell receptor beta chains follows, all from one sample in a study of tumor and adjacent non-tumor tissue in lung cancer. MiXCR, applied by TCRdb to the multiplex PCR reads, yields one record per CDR3 protein. This table holds 200,000 to 250,000 distinct CDR3 sequences, 60% to 85% found once. The sequencing sample was made of lung tumor tissue. The receptors originated from a man in his sixties with non-small cell lung cancer. The CDR3 runs from the conserved cysteine through the conserved F or W. The order of the fields is J gene, D gene, V gene, clone size, CDR3 DNA, CDR3 protein. A D gene is named only where the DNA matches it firmly. Size values are once, few and many counts, or a class for expanded clones, and some rows have none.

TRBJ1-4 . TRBV4-2 . TGTATCAGCGGTACGGGGGGGGTTAATGAAAAACTGTTTTTT CISGTGGVNEKLFF
TRBJ2-1 . TRBV6-5 . TGTACCATCCGCGTGGGAATACTTTACAATGAACAGTTCTTC CTIRVGILYNEQFF
TRBJ2-3 . TRBV28 few TGTGCCAGCGACACCTCCACAGATACGCAGTATTTT CASDTSTDTQYF
TRBJ2-1 . TRBV4-1 many TGCGCCAGCAGAAAGGAGGGGAACAATGAGCAGTTCTTC CASRKEGNNEQFF
TRBJ1-4 . TRBV20-1 many TGCAGTGCTGCGAGTCGGGGGGCAAGGGAAAAACTGTTTTTT CSAASRGAREKLFF
TRBJ2-3 . TRBV5-1 . TGCGCCAGCCGACAGGTGGCTAGCACAGATACGCAGTATTTT CASRQVASTDTQYF
TRBJ1-2 . TRBV5-4 . TGTGCCAGCAGCCCTACAGTACAGGAAGGCCACACCTTC CASSPTVQEGHTF
TRBJ2-7 TRBD1 TRBV6-1 . TGTGCCAGCAGCGTAGGGGGATTGGGACAGGGGGTGAGACCCTCCTACGAGCAGTACTTC CASSVGGLGQGVRPSYEQYF
TRBJ1-2 TRBD1 TRBV11-2 . TGTGCCATCAGCGTAAGGACAGGGCCTAACTATGGCTACACCTTC CAISVRTGPNYGYTF
TRBJ2-5 . TRBV11-2 . TGTGATAGCAGCTCCACAATGGAGGGGCCAAAGGAGACCCAGTACTTC CDSSSTMEGPKETQYF
TRBJ2-5 . TRBV11-1 . TGTACCAGCAGCCTCGACAGGCTAAAAGAGACCCAGTGCTTC CTSSLDRLKETQCF
TRBJ2-4 . TRBV6-2/TRBV6-3 . TGTGCCAGCAGTAAACAGACTAGTCGTAGCGACATTCAGTACTTC CASSKQTSRSDIQYF
TRBJ1-1 . TRBV29-1 . TGCAGCGCTGCCCCGAGCGGGATGGGGACTGAAGCTTTCTTT CSAAPSGMGTEAFF
TRBJ2-1 . TRBV11-3 . TGTGCCAGCAGCTCCCTAGTGGGAGGTTACAGTGAGCAGTTCTTC CASSSLVGGYSEQFF
TRBJ2-6 TRBD2 TRBV5-5 . TGTGCCAGCAGCTTGGTCCCCCTAGTGGGAGGGGCTGGGGCCAACGTCCTGACTTTC CASSLVPLVGGAGANVLTF
TRBJ2-7 . TRBV11-1 . TGTGCTAGCAGCCGAGGGGGGGCAGAACACGAGCAGCACTTC CASSRGGAEHEQHF
TRBJ1-1 . TRBV11-2 . TGTGCCAGCAGCTTAGACAGGGTTGTAACTTTCTTT CASSLDRVVTFF
TRBJ1-4 TRBD1 TRBV11-3 . TGTGCCAGCAGCTCGGGACAGTATAAGAAGGATAATGAAAAACTGTTTTTT CASSSGQYKKDNEKLFF
TRBJ2-6 . TRBV6-5 . TGTGCCAGCAGTTACCTGACCGGCGCCGGGGCCAACGTCCTGACTTTC CASSYLTGAGANVLTF
TRBJ2-5 . TRBV11-3 . TGTGCCAGCATCTTGGGGGGGGCTCAAGAGACCCAGTACTTT CASILGGAQETQYF
TRBJ1-5 . TRBV4-2 . TGTGCCAGCAGCCAAGTTCTGGCTGGGGGCCAGCCCCAGCATTTT CASSQVLAGGQPQHF
TRBJ1-4 . TRBV11-1 . TGTGCCAGCAGCTCGGGACGAAACATTGAAAAACTGTTTTTT CASSSGRNIEKLFF
TRBJ2-7 . TRBV5-6 . TGTGCCAGCAGCAGACCCGTCCGTTCCAGCGAACAGTACTTC CASSRPVRSSEQYF
TRBJ2-5 TRBD2 TRBV20-1 . TGCAGTGCCAGTAGACTAGCGAGAGGCGAAGAGACCCAGTACTTC CSASRLARGEETQYF
TRBJ2-1 TRBD2 TRBV20-1 . TGCAGTGATAGAATACCAACCGGGACTAGCAGCTACAATGAGCAGTCATTC CSDRIPTGTSSYNEQSF
TRBJ2-1 . TRBV11-3 . TGTGCCAGCAGCTTAGGCAGGGGGACTCACAATGAGCAGTTCTTC CASSLGRGTHNEQFF
TRBJ2-2 . TRBV20-1 few TGCAGTGCTGGGGGACTCCACACCGGGGAGCTGTTTTTT CSAGGLHTGELFF
TRBJ1-2 . TRBV15 few TGTGCCACCAGCGGAGATCTCGGACGTATCCTTGATGGCTACACCTTC CATSGDLGRILDGYTF
TRBJ2-7 . TRBV12-3/TRBV12-4 . TGTGCCAGCAGTTTATCCTACCCCTCCTACGAGCAGTACTTC CASSLSYPSYEQYF
TRBJ2-5 . TRBV24-1 few TGTGCCACCAGTGAAGGACCCGGGGAGACCCAGTACTTC CATSEGPGETQYF
TRBJ1-1 TRBD1 TRBV11-3 . TGTGCCAGCAGGCTGAGGGGGCCTCACACTGAAGGTTTCTTC CASRLRGPHTEGFF
TRBJ1-5 . TRBV6-6 . TGTGCCAGCAGTTACCCTAAATACAGGGACGACGGCAGTCAGCCCCAGCATTTT CASSYPKYRDDGSQPQHF
TRBJ2-3 TRBD1 TRBV20-1 . TGCAGTGCTAAAGGGGACAGAGATACGCAGTATTTT CSAKGDRDTQYF
TRBJ2-1 . TRBV11-3 . TGTGCCAGCAACCTGATACAGGAGAGCGAGCAGTTCTTC CASNLIQESEQFF
TRBJ2-1 . TRBV11-2 . TGTGCCAGCATACCTGCATTTTACAATGAGCAGTTCTTC CASIPAFYNEQFF
TRBJ2-3 . TRBV12-3/TRBV12-4 . TGTGCCAGCATCCCCGTTAGCACAGATACGAGGTATTTT CASIPVSTDTRYF
TRBJ2-3 . TRBV29-1 . TGCAGCGTTGAAGACAGGAGTCGAGGGGATACGAAGTATTTT CSVEDRSRGDTKYF
TRBJ1-4 . TRBV20-1 . TGCAGTGCTAGCGACAGGACAGAAAAACTGTTTTTT CSASDRTEKLFF
TRBJ1-1 . TRBV28 once TGTGCAAGCGGCGACATGGAGGAAGCTTTCTTT CASGDMEEAFF
TRBJ1-4 . TRBV11-1 . TGTGCCAGCAGCCATCGCTCGGAGGCGTCTGAAAAACTGTTTTTT CASSHRSEASEKLFF